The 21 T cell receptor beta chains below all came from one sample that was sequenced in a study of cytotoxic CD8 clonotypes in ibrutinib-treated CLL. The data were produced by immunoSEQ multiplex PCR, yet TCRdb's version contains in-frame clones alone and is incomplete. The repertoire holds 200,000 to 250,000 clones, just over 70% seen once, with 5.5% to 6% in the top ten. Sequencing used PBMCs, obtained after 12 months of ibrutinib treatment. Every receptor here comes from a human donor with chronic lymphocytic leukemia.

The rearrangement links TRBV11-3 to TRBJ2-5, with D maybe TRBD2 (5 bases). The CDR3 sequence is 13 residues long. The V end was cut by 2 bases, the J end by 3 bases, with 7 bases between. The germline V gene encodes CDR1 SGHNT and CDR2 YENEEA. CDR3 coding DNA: TGTGCCAGCAGCTTATGGGGAGAAGAGACCCAGTACTTC. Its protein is CASSLWGEETQYF.

CDR3 sequence reads: CASSPGIEQYF. Here the CDR3 DNA reads TGTGCCAGCAGCCCGGGGATCGAGCAGTACTTC. The rearrangement joins TRBV6-5 to TRBJ2-7, with D possibly being TRBD2 (5 bases). The CDR3 is made up of 11 amino acids. Per the germline V gene, CDR1 is MNHEY and CDR2 is SVGAGI. Between the trimmed V and J ends, which lost 6 bases and 6 bases, there was a span of 9 bases.

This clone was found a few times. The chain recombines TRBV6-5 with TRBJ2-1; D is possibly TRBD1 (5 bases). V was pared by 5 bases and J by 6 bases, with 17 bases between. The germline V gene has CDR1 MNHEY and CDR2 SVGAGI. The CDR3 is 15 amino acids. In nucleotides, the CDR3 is TGTGCCAGCAGTCCCCGGACCAGAAGGGGCAATGAGCAGTTCTTC. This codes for CASSPRTRRGNEQFF.

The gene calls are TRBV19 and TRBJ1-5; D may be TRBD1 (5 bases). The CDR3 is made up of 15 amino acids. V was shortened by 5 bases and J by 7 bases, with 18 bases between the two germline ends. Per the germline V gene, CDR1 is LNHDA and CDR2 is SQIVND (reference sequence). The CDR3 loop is CASSYGAGLQQPQHF. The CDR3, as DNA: TGTGCCAGTAGTTATGGGGCAGGGCTTCAACAGCCCCAGCATTTT.

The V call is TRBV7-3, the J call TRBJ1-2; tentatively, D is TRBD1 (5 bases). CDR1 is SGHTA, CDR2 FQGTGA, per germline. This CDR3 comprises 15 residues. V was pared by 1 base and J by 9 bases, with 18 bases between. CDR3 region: CASSLNSGQGGSYTF. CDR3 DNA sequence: TGTGCCAGCAGCTTAAATTCCGGGCAGGGCGGTAGCTACACCTTC.

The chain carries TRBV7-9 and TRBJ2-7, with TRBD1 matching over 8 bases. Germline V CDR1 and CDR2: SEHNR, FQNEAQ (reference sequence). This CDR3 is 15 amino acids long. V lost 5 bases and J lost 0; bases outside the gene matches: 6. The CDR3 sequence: CASSTDRASSYEQYF. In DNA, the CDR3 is TGTGCCAGCAGCACGGACAGGGCCTCCTCCTACGAGCAGTACTTC. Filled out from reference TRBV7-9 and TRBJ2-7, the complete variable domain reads DTGVSQNPRHKITKRGQNVTFRCDPISEHNRLYWYRQTLGQGPEFLTYFQNEAQLEKSRLLSDRFSAERPKGSFSTLEIQRTEQGDSAMYLCASSTDRASSYEQYFGPGTRLTVT.

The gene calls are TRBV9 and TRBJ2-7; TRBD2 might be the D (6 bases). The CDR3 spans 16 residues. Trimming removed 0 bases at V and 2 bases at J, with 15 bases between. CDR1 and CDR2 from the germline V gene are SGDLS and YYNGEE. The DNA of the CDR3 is TGTGCCAGCAGCGTAGACCTAGCGCGGGGAGCCTACGAGCAGTACTTC. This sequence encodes CASSVDLARGAYEQYF.

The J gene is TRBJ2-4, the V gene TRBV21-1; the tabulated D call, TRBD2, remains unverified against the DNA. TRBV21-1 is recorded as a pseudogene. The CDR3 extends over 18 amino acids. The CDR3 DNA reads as TGTGCCAGCAGCAAAGTACACGAAACTAATCTAGCCAAAAACATTCAGTACTTC. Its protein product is CASSKVHETNLAKNIQYF.

CDR3 coding DNA: TGTGCCAGTAGCGTCCAACTCGACAGTGGCTACACCTTC. Translating gives CASSVQLDSGYTF. The V gene is TRBV19, the J gene TRBJ1-2; D perhaps matches TRBD1 (5 bases). The ends were cut back, 6 bases at V and 7 bases at J, with 15 bases in the middle. This CDR3 comprises 13 residues. Germline V CDR1 and CDR2: LNHDA, SQIVND (reference sequence).

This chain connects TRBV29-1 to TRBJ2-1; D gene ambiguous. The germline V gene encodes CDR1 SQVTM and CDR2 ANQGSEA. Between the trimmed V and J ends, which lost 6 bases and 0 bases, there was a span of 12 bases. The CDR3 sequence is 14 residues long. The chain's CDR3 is CSVELRSSYNEQFF. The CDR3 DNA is TGCAGCGTCGAACTCAGAAGCTCCTACAATGAGCAGTTCTTC.

In DNA form, the CDR3 reads TGTGCCAGTAGTGCCCCAGGGGGCAGGGGCTACACCTTC. Its translation: CASSAPGGRGYTF. This rearrangement joins TRBV19 to TRBJ1-2, with TRBD1 identical over 8 bases. The J segment lost 8 bases and the V segment lost 5 bases, leaving 7 bases of the junction unmatched. The CDR3 runs 13 residues. CDR1 is LNHDA, CDR2 SQIVND, per germline (reference sequence).

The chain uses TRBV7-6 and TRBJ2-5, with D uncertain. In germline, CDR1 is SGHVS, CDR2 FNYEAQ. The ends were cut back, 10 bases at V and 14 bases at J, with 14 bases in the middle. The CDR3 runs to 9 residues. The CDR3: CAIPDGAYF. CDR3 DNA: TGTGCCATCCCAGACGGCGCTTACTTC.

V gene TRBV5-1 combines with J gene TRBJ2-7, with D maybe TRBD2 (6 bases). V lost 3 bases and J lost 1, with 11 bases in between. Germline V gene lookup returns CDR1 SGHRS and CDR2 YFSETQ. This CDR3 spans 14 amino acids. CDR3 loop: CASSSGDRSYEQYF. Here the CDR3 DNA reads TGCGCCAGCAGCTCGGGAGACAGATCCTACGAGCAGTACTTC.

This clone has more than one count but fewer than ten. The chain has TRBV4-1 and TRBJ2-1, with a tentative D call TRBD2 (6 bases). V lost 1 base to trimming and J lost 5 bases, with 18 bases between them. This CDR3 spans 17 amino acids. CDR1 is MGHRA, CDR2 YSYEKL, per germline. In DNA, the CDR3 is TGCGCCAGCAGCCAAGGGTCCTGGCTAGCGAAGAACAATGAGCAGTTCTTC. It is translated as CASSQGSWLAKNNEQFF.

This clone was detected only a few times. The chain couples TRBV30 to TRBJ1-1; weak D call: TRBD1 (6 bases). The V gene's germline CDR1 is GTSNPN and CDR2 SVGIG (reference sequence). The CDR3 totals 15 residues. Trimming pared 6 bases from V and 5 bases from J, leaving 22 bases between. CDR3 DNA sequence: TGTGCCTGTAAAGCCTACAGGACAGAGGGTACTGAAGCTTTCTTT. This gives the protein CACKAYRTEGTEAFF.

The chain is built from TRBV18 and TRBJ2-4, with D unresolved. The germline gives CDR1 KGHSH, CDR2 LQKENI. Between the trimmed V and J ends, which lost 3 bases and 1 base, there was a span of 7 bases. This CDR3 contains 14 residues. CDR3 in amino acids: CASSPPWAKNIQYF. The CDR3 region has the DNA TGTGCCAGCTCACCTCCCTGGGCCAAAAACATTCAGTACTTC.

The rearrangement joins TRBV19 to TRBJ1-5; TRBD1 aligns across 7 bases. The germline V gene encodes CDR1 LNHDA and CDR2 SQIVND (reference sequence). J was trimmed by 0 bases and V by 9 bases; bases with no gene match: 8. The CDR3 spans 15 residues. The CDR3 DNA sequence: TGTGCCAGCTCCCTGGGACAGTATAGCAATCAGCCCCAGCATTTT. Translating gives CASSLGQYSNQPQHF.

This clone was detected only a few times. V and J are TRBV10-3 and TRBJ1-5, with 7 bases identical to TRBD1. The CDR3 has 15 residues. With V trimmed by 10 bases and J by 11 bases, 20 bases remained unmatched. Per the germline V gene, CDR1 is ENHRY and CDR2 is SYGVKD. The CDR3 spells CATATGLGMMVSQHF. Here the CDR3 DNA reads TGTGCCACCGCGACAGGGTTGGGAATGATGGTTTCCCAGCATTTT.

This CDR3 is CASSSGQGDEQYF. CDR3 DNA sequence: TGTGCCAGCAGCTCGGGACAGGGCGACGAGCAGTACTTC. This chain links TRBV7-3 with TRBJ2-7, with 9 bases aligning to TRBD1. Per germline, CDR1 SGHTA and CDR2 FQGTGA. J gave up 5 bases and V 4 bases, and 3 bases lay outside the gene matches. The CDR3 covers 13 residues.

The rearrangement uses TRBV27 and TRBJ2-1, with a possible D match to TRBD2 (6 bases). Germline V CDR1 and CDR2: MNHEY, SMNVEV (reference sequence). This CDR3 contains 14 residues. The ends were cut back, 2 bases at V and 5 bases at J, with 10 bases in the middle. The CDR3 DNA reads TGTGCCAGCAGTTTACTAGCGAGAAACAATGAGCAGTTCTTC. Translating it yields CASSLLARNNEQFF.

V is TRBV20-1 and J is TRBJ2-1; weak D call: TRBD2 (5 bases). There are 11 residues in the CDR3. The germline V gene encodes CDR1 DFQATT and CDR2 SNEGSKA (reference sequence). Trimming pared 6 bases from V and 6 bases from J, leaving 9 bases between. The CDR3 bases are TGCAGTGCCCGAGGGCCCAATGAGCAGTTCTTC. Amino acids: CSARGPNEQFF.